Below, 27 T cell receptor beta chains from the same sample are listed, as sequenced in a study of control samples from healthy donors and cancer patients. The repertoire was sequenced with immunoSEQ multiplex PCR; TCRdb's copy has only in-frame clones and lacks some. The profile shows 90,000 to 150,000 clones, approximately 90% of them singletons. Sequenced input: blood. These receptors all stem from a woman aged 18-29 years in good health.

This clone was seen a few times. The rearrangement links TRBV7-9 to TRBJ2-7, with D perhaps given as TRBD1 or TRBD2 (5 bases each). Trimming took 10 bases from V and 4 from J, leaving 14 bases between them. The length of the CDR3 is 12 residues. The germline V gene encodes CDR1 SEHNR and CDR2 FQNEAQ (reference sequence). DNA of the CDR3: TGTGCCATCCAGGGAGTCGGTTACGAGCAGTACTTC. Translated, it gives CAIQGVGYEQYF.

This sequence joins TRBV24-1 and TRBJ1-4; 8 bases match TRBD1. The CDR3 covers 15 residues. V gave up 4 bases and J gave up 7 bases; unmatched junction bases: 7. Germline loops: CDR1 KGHDR, CDR2 SFDVKD. CDR3 region: CATSDSRGRGEKLFF. In DNA, the CDR3 is TGTGCCACCAGTGACTCCAGGGGGCGGGGTGAAAAACTGTTTTTT.

The V and J genes are TRBV30 and TRBJ2-3; the match to TRBD2 covers 7 bases. CDR1 is GTSNPN and CDR2 is SVGIG in the germline V gene (reference sequence). With 6 bases clipped from V and 4 bases from J, the junction kept 10 bases outside the gene matches. This CDR3 contains 14 residues. The CDR3 is CACLRAGVPDTQYF. The CDR3 DNA sequence: TGTGCCTGCCTCCGGGCGGGAGTTCCAGATACGCAGTATTTT.

The rearrangement links TRBV5-4 to TRBJ2-7; 7 bases are a match to TRBD1. This CDR3 has 18 residues. CDR1 and CDR2 from the germline V gene are SGHNT and YYREEE (reference sequence). Trimming took 4 bases from V and 0 from J; bases not matched to a gene: 16. The CDR3 protein is CASSTEPLGTESSYEQYF. The CDR3 bases are TGTGCCAGCAGCACGGAGCCACTGGGGACAGAGAGCTCCTACGAGCAGTACTTC.

The sample holds a few counts of this clone. V and J are TRBV7-3 and TRBJ1-6; 7 nucleotides agree with TRBD1. This CDR3 spans 15 amino acids. Germline CDR1 is SGHTA and CDR2 is FQGTGA. Losses at the gene ends were 5 bases for V and 9 bases for J; bases not matched to a gene: 10. CDR3 residues: CASSLTTGYRSPLHF. In DNA, the CDR3 is TGTGCCAGCAGCCTGACGACAGGGTACCGTTCACCCCTCCACTTT.

This chain links TRBV2 with TRBJ2-2; 8 bases align to TRBD1. With 7 bases clipped from V and 0 bases from J, the junction kept 4 bases outside the gene matches. This CDR3 spans 15 amino acids. Germline V gene sequence: CDR1 SNHLY, CDR2 FYNNEI. In DNA, the CDR3 is TGTGCCAGCAAGGAACAGGGGGCGAACACCGGGGAGCTGTTTTTT. The encoded protein is CASKEQGANTGELFF.

The V gene is TRBV10-2, the J gene TRBJ2-2; 16 bases are shared with TRBD2. Germline CDR1 reads WSHSY; CDR2 reads SAAADI. This CDR3 is built from 19 residues. J was trimmed by 5 bases and V by 6 bases; bases with no gene match: 12. The CDR3 DNA follows: TGCGCCAGCAGGAAGACCGGGACTAGCGGGGGGGCGGCAACCGGGGAGCTGTTTTTT. This translates into CASRKTGTSGGAATGELFF.

The count of this clone is one. Here the CDR3 DNA reads TGTGCCAGCAGCTTGTGGGGGGGGCGCAATCAGCCCCAGCATTTT. Residues: CASSLWGGRNQPQHF. V gene TRBV5-6 combines with J gene TRBJ1-5; D is possibly TRBD1 (6 bases). Trimming removed 1 base from V and 2 bases from J, with 10 bases in between. The CDR3 is made up of 15 amino acids. The germline V gene has CDR1 SGHDT and CDR2 YYEEEE.

This clone occurred once. Here the CDR3 DNA reads TGTGCCAGTAACGCGAGGGGGGGCCGCGGGGGCACCGGGGAGCTGTTTTTT. As protein: CASNARGGRGGTGELFF. The chain carries TRBV19 and TRBJ2-2, with D tentatively TRBD2 (7 bases). The V and J ends lost 7 bases and 4 bases respectively, with 22 bases between them. The CDR3 is 17 amino acids. Germline lookup yields CDR1 LNHDA and CDR2 SQIVND (reference sequence).

The V gene is TRBV10-3, the J gene TRBJ1-5, with D possibly TRBD1 on 5 matching bases. V gave up 5 bases and J gave up 6 bases, with 14 bases separating them. CDR1 ENHRY and CDR2 SYGVKD come from the germline V gene. This CDR3 is 14 amino acids long. The CDR3 spells CAISRQGLGQPQHF. The CDR3 DNA reads TGTGCCATCAGTCGTCAGGGACTCGGTCAGCCCCAGCATTTT.

As to this clone: The junction differs from germline at one of its ends, possibly a read error. The V gene is TRBV2, the J gene TRBJ1-4, with D tentatively TRBD1 (6 bases). Germline CDR1 SNHLY, CDR2 FYNNEI. This CDR3 is 13 amino acids long. The CDR3 bases are TGTGCCAGCAGTGGGGGGCGCCGGGGCCGGGGAAATTTT. It is translated as CASSGGRRGRGNF. Variable domain in full (rest from reference TRBV2 and TRBJ1-4): EPEVTQTPSHQVTQMGQEVILRCVPISNHLYFYWYRQILGQKVEFLVSFYNNEISEKSEIFDDQFSVERPDGSNFTLKIRSTKLEDSAMYFCASSGGRRGRGNFGSGTQLSVL.

V and J are TRBV28 and TRBJ2-7; possibly TRBD1 for D (6 bases). CDR1 and CDR2 from the germline V gene are MDHEN and SYDVKM. The CDR3 contains 13 residues. Trimming took off 7 bases at V and 4 bases at J, with 14 bases between the two ends. The CDR3 DNA reads TGTGCCAGCAACGGATACAGGGTGTACGAGCAGTACTTC. This encodes CASNGYRVYEQYF.

The V call is TRBV4-3, the J call TRBJ1-3; D gene uncertain. The CDR3 spans 16 residues. V was cut by 2 bases and J by 0 bases, with 11 bases left in between. CDR1 is LGHNA, CDR2 YSLEER, per germline. CDR3 nucleotides: TGCGCCAGCAGCCAAAGATCTGGGAACTCTGGAAACACCATATATTTT. Its translation is CASSQRSGNSGNTIYF.

J is TRBJ1-2 and V is TRBV6-5; 7 bases agree with TRBD1. The V segment lost 6 bases and the J segment 6 bases; nucleotides outside the gene matches: 7. In germline, CDR1 is MNHEY, CDR2 SVGAGI. The CDR3 is 13 amino acids. The CDR3 spells CASRPQGRDGYTF. CDR3 bases: TGTGCCAGCAGACCACAGGGGCGCGATGGCTACACCTTC.

The V call is TRBV27, the J call TRBJ2-2, with no clear D. Germline-derived CDR1 and CDR2 are MNHEY and SMNVEV (reference sequence). The V and J ends lost 0 bases and 7 bases respectively, with 6 bases between them. The CDR3 loop spans 13 amino acids. The CDR3 DNA is TGTGCCAGCAGTTTATCGAGAGACGGGGAGCTGTTTTTT. Translation: CASSLSRDGELFF.

The chain has TRBV9 and TRBJ2-7; D not resolved. From germline, CDR1 is SGDLS and CDR2 YYNGEE. This CDR3 region has 13 residues. Trimming stripped 4 bases from V and 6 bases from J, with 14 bases between. The CDR3 DNA follows: TGTGCCAGCAGCCCCGGGCCGCGCGGCGAGCAGTACTTC. Translation: CASSPGPRGEQYF.

The gene calls are TRBV6-5 and TRBJ1-4; D perhaps matches TRBD1 (6 bases). The CDR3 sequence is 14 residues long. CDR1 and CDR2 from the germline V gene are MNHEY and SVGAGI. The V end lost 6 bases, the J end lost 6 bases, and 14 bases lay between the germline ends. The CDR3 bases are TGTGCCAGCAGCCAAGGGGGGGCGGATGAAAAACTGTTTTTT. Translating it yields CASSQGGADEKLFF.

V gene TRBV7-3 combines with J gene TRBJ2-3; D remains unclear. Looked up from germline, CDR1 is SGHTA and CDR2 is FQGTGA. The CDR3 spans 14 residues. V was shortened by 0 bases and J by 5 bases, with 9 bases between the two germline ends. The CDR3: CASSLTGGRDTQYF. The CDR3 DNA reads as TGTGCCAGCAGCTTAACGGGTGGGCGAGATACGCAGTATTTT.

Only one count was recorded for this clone. The chain carries TRBV5-1 and TRBJ2-3; TRBD2 matches at 13 bases. V was clipped by 2 bases and J by 8 bases; unmatched bases: 5. This CDR3 has 15 amino acids. Germline V CDR1 and CDR2: SGHRS, YFSETQ. The CDR3 DNA reads as TGCGCCAGCAGCTTAACTAGCGGGGGGGCCGGTACGCAGTATTTT. Amino acid sequence: CASSLTSGGAGTQYF. The full variable domain, completed using reference TRBV5-1 and TRBJ2-3, is KAGVTQTPRYLIKTRGQQVTLSCSPISGHRSVSWYQQTPGQGLQFLFEYFSETQRNKGNFPGRFSGRQFSNSRSEMNVSTLELGDSALYLCASSLTSGGAGTQYFGPGTRLTVL.

This clone was observed a few times. CDR3 sequence: CASSQDLGSTYEQYF. CDR3 DNA sequence: TGCGCCAGCAGCCAAGATCTCGGTTCCACCTACGAGCAGTACTTC. The chain has TRBV4-3 and TRBJ2-7; D call uncertain. The CDR3 sequence is 15 residues long. Trimming left V 0 bases short and J 2 bases short, with 11 bases between. The germline CDR1 and CDR2 sequences are LGHNA and YSLEER.

V and J are TRBV11-3 and TRBJ2-3, with D possibly TRBD2 on 6 matching bases. From germline, CDR1 is SGHNT and CDR2 YENEEA. This CDR3 is built from 14 residues. Deletions cut 4 bases from V and 5 bases from J, with 13 bases between. The CDR3 DNA reads TGTGCCAGCAGCTATAAAGGGCGGGAAGATACGCAGTATTTT. This encodes CASSYKGREDTQYF.

V and J are TRBV7-9 and TRBJ1-1, with D unclear. This CDR3 spans 13 amino acids. Germline values: CDR1 SEHNR, CDR2 FQNEAQ (reference sequence). V was cut by 5 bases and J by 6 bases, with 13 bases left in between. Here the CDR3 DNA reads TGTGCCAGCAGCCCCGATGGACGGCCTGAAGCTTTCTTT. This encodes CASSPDGRPEAFF.

The chain carries TRBV6-5 and TRBJ2-1, with 11 bases identical to TRBD2. Trimming removed 0 bases from V and 7 bases from J; junction bases left unmatched: 5. Germline loops: CDR1 MNHEY, CDR2 SVGAGI. This CDR3 is built from 16 residues. Written as DNA, the CDR3 is TGTGCCAGCAGTTACTCTAGCGGGGGGGCCCTAAATGAGCAGTTCTTC. Translating it yields CASSYSSGGALNEQFF.

This clone came up once. V usage is TRBV7-6 and J usage is TRBJ2-1; D possibly corresponds to TRBD2 (7 bases). CDR1 and CDR2 from the germline V gene are SGHVS and FNYEAQ. Trimming stripped 1 base from V and 5 bases from J, with 18 bases between. This CDR3 is 17 amino acids long. The CDR3 DNA sequence: TGTGCCAGCAGCTTAGTTATCCGGGGGGCCGAGAACAATGAGCAGTTCTTC. Its protein is CASSLVIRGAENNEQFF.

This chain links TRBV7-2 with TRBJ2-1; tentative D call: TRBD2 (5 bases). The germline V gene encodes CDR1 SGHTA and CDR2 FQGNSA. The ends were cut back, 0 bases at V and 6 bases at J, with 18 bases in the middle. CDR3 size: 17 residues. CDR3 protein: CASSLAPGSLMANEQFF. CDR3 nucleotides: TGTGCCAGCAGCTTAGCGCCGGGGTCTCTTATGGCCAATGAGCAGTTCTTC.

This clone was detected once. This chain connects TRBV19 to TRBJ1-1; TRBD1 is a possible D gene (6 bases). Germline loops: CDR1 LNHDA, CDR2 SQIVND (reference sequence). V lost 5 bases to trimming and J lost 8 bases, with 21 bases between them. The CDR3 totals 15 residues. The CDR3 DNA reads TGTGCCAGTAGTTTACCGGACAGCTCCGGTCTGGAAGCTTTCTTT. It encodes CASSLPDSSGLEAFF.

The V and J genes are TRBV3-1 (or the pseudogene TRBV3-2) and TRBJ2-6, with TRBD1 identical over 8 bases. With V trimmed by 3 bases and J by 6 bases, 4 bases remained unmatched. Germline V lookup: CDR1 LGHDT, CDR2 YNNKEL (reference sequence). The length of the CDR3 is 15 residues. CDR3 sequence: CASSHGQGQANVLTF. The CDR3 DNA sequence: TGTGCCAGCAGCCACGGACAGGGACAGGCCAACGTCCTGACTTTC.